This T cell receptor (beta chain) was recovered during a study of T cells in localized non-small cell lung cancer. Study-level points and caveats: Within adjacent lung there appeared a median approximately 57 of the top 100 tumor clones. Higher blood T cell density went with longer overall survival. Adjacent uninvolved lung tissue had the highest T cell clonality, exceeding tumor.

Here immunoSEQ multiplex PCR was the method, and the copy in TCRdb shows in-frame clones only, minus some. Among about 26,000 clones listed, 75% to 90% were seen once. The CDR3 has 17 residues. The ends lost 4 bases at V and 8 bases at J; junction bases unmatched: 14. CDR1 and CDR2 from the germline V gene are LGHNA and YNFKEQ. In the case of this clone: As yet, its antigen is unknown.

Sequenced here: peripheral blood, sampled before any cancer treatment. The chain links TRBV4-2 to TRBJ2-1, with 10 bases matching TRBD1. This clonotype was sampled from a woman aged 40-69 years with stage I lung adenocarcinoma. This CDR3 reads CASSRQASGQGLDEQFF. CDR3 bases: TGTGCCAGCAGCCGGCAGGCGTCGGGACAGGGGTTGGATGAGCAGTTCTTC.